The source of this T cell receptor (beta chain) is a study of T-cell reconstitution after alpha-beta-depleted transplantation in children. Germline V CDR1 and CDR2: DFQATT, SNEGSKA (reference sequence). The CDR3 sequence is 13 residues long. V dropped 3 bases and J dropped 9 bases, with 15 bases sitting between them. It was with unique molecular identifiers that the TCRbeta library was prepared. Via MiXCR, TCRdb re-called the PCR reads, giving one row per CDR3 protein. This table has 280,000 or so distinct CDR3 sequences, 11% appearing once. The sequence was collected from a male patient between 2 and 9 years old who had a stem cell transplant for chronic granulomatous disease, so the T cells may come from the graft donor. Sequenced here: peripheral blood, sampled 180 days after TCRalphabeta/CD19-depleted stem cell transplant. V and J are TRBV20-1 and TRBJ2-1, with unresolved D. The DNA of the CDR3 is TGCAGTGCTAGGAGACCTCCCGTCAGTGAGCAGTTCTTC. This encodes CSARRPPVSEQFF.